A selection of T cell receptor beta chains follows, all from one sample in a study of T cells after yellow fever vaccination. A single record per CDR3 protein comes from TCRdb applying MiXCR to the 5' RACE reads. The sample lists 280,000 or so distinct CDR3 sequences, approximately 10% seen once, with about 3.7% in the top ten. Material: CD4+ T cells sorted from PBMCs, obtained 5 days after the yellow fever booster vaccination. The origin of the receptors is a man younger than 30 who received the YFV17D yellow fever vaccine. Each CDR3 is given with its conserved first and last residue. The order of the fields is CDR3 length, D gene, J gene, clone size, V gene, CDR3 protein, CDR3 DNA. A D gene is named only where the DNA matches it firmly. The size of a clone is reported for some rows only, either as once, few or many, or as a class for expanded clones.

CDR3 length: 20
D gene: NA
J gene: TRBJ2-6
clone size: NA
V gene: TRBV9
CDR3 protein: CASSVSPTIPLASGANVLTF
CDR3 DNA: TGTGCCAGCAGCGTATCGCCGACAATCCCCCTGGCCTCTGGGGCCAACGTCCTGACTTTC

CDR3 length: 14
D gene: TRBD1
J gene: TRBJ2-3
clone size: many
V gene: TRBV20-1
CDR3 protein: CSALGQGVTDTQYF
CDR3 DNA: TGCAGTGCGCTGGGACAGGGTGTCACAGATACGCAGTATTTT

CDR3 length: 14
D gene: TRBD1
J gene: TRBJ1-5
clone size: many
V gene: TRBV6-5
CDR3 protein: CASSLQGAHQPQHF
CDR3 DNA: TGTGCCAGCAGCTTACAGGGGGCCCATCAGCCCCAGCATTTT

CDR3 length: 15
D gene: NA
J gene: TRBJ2-2
clone size: many
V gene: TRBV5-1
CDR3 protein: CASSLAETNTGELFF
CDR3 DNA: TGCGCCAGCAGCTTGGCCGAGACAAACACCGGGGAGCTGTTTTTT

CDR3 length: 17
D gene: TRBD2
J gene: TRBJ2-1
clone size: NA
V gene: TRBV5-6
CDR3 protein: CASSRPTSGGPYNEQFF
CDR3 DNA: TGTGCCAGCAGCCGGCCCACTAGCGGGGGCCCATACAATGAGCAGTTCTTC

CDR3 length: 14
D gene: TRBD1
J gene: TRBJ2-3
clone size: many
V gene: TRBV5-4
CDR3 protein: CASSRGQQTDTQYF
CDR3 DNA: TGTGCCAGCAGCCGGGGACAGCAAACAGATACGCAGTATTTT

CDR3 length: 14
D gene: TRBD1
J gene: TRBJ1-1
clone size: few
V gene: TRBV19
CDR3 protein: CASNPGGGSTEAFF
CDR3 DNA: TGTGCCAGTAACCCGGGAGGGGGCTCCACTGAAGCTTTCTTT

CDR3 length: 13
D gene: NA
J gene: TRBJ2-5
clone size: many
V gene: TRBV7-2
CDR3 protein: CASSPLTQETQYF
CDR3 DNA: TGTGCCAGCAGCCCCTTAACCCAAGAGACCCAGTACTTC

CDR3 length: 14
D gene: NA
J gene: TRBJ2-2
clone size: NA
V gene: TRBV3-1
CDR3 protein: CASSLYEVPGELFF
CDR3 DNA: TGTGCCAGCAGTCTTTATGAAGTCCCCGGGGAGCTGTTTTTT

CDR3 length: 15
D gene: TRBD1
J gene: TRBJ1-4
clone size: few
V gene: TRBV15
CDR3 protein: CATSRDRQGTLELFF
CDR3 DNA: TGTGCCACCAGCAGGGATAGACAGGGAACTCTGGAACTGTTTTTT

CDR3 length: 11
D gene: NA
J gene: TRBJ1-5
clone size: few
V gene: TRBV6-6
CDR3 protein: CASSSPSVQHF
CDR3 DNA: TGTGCCAGCAGCTCACCCTCCGTCCAGCATTTT

CDR3 length: 16
D gene: TRBD1
J gene: TRBJ2-3
clone size: many
V gene: TRBV5-1
CDR3 protein: CASSYPNRGNTDTQYF
CDR3 DNA: TGCGCCAGCAGCTACCCAAACAGGGGGAACACAGATACGCAGTATTTT

CDR3 length: 14
D gene: NA
J gene: TRBJ2-5
clone size: many
V gene: TRBV7-2
CDR3 protein: CASSSRVAEETQYF
CDR3 DNA: TGTGCCAGCAGCTCCCGGGTAGCGGAAGAGACCCAGTACTTC

CDR3 length: 14
D gene: NA
J gene: TRBJ2-1
clone size: few
V gene: TRBV6-6
CDR3 protein: CASLPGTEYNEQFF
CDR3 DNA: TGTGCCAGCCTACCCGGGACGGAATACAATGAGCAGTTCTTC

CDR3 length: 13
D gene: NA
J gene: TRBJ2-4
clone size: few
V gene: TRBV19
CDR3 protein: CASRPQAKNIQYF
CDR3 DNA: TGTGCCAGTAGACCGCAAGCCAAAAACATTCAGTACTTC

CDR3 length: 18
D gene: TRBD1
J gene: TRBJ1-6
clone size: NA
V gene: TRBV5-5
CDR3 protein: CASSSITGGRAYNSPLHF
CDR3 DNA: TGTGCCAGCAGCTCGATTACAGGGGGACGCGCCTATAATTCACCCCTCCACTTT

CDR3 length: 14
D gene: NA
J gene: TRBJ2-2
clone size: few
V gene: TRBV7-7
CDR3 protein: CASSFQEGAGELFF
CDR3 DNA: TGTGCTAGCAGCTTTCAGGAAGGAGCCGGGGAGCTGTTTTTT

CDR3 length: 14
D gene: NA
J gene: TRBJ1-4
clone size: few
V gene: TRBV29-1
CDR3 protein: CSVEDTATNEKLFF
CDR3 DNA: TGCAGCGTTGAGGACACCGCAACTAATGAAAAACTGTTTTTT

CDR3 length: 14
D gene: NA
J gene: TRBJ2-2
clone size: few
V gene: TRBV5-1
CDR3 protein: CASSFNTYDGELFF
CDR3 DNA: TGCGCCAGCAGCTTTAACACCTACGACGGGGAGCTGTTTTTT

CDR3 length: 12
D gene: NA
J gene: TRBJ1-6
clone size: NA
V gene: TRBV30
CDR3 protein: CAWNLPDSPLHF
CDR3 DNA: TGTGCCTGGAACTTGCCGGATTCACCCCTCCACTTT

CDR3 length: 13
D gene: TRBD1
J gene: TRBJ2-2
clone size: many
V gene: TRBV28
CDR3 protein: CASRTGTTGELFF
CDR3 DNA: TGTGCCAGCAGGACAGGGACCACCGGGGAGCTGTTTTTT

CDR3 length: 17
D gene: TRBD1
J gene: TRBJ1-5
clone size: NA
V gene: TRBV29-1
CDR3 protein: CSFNVIRGQGFNQPQHF
CDR3 DNA: TGCAGCTTCAACGTAATAAGGGGACAGGGTTTCAATCAGCCCCAGCATTTT

CDR3 length: 13
D gene: TRBD2
J gene: TRBJ2-1
clone size: once
V gene: TRBV11-2
CDR3 protein: CASSPGTSDEQFF
CDR3 DNA: TGTGCCAGCAGCCCGGGGACTAGCGATGAGCAGTTCTTC

CDR3 length: 15
D gene: NA
J gene: TRBJ2-1
clone size: NA
V gene: TRBV12-3/TRBV12-4
CDR3 protein: CASSPQWGSYNEQFF
CDR3 DNA: TGTGCCAGCAGTCCCCAGTGGGGGTCCTACAATGAGCAGTTCTTC

CDR3 length: 14
D gene: TRBD2
J gene: TRBJ2-7
clone size: few
V gene: TRBV5-6
CDR3 protein: CASGTSGGFYEQYF
CDR3 DNA: TGTGCCAGCGGAACTAGCGGGGGGTTCTACGAGCAGTACTTC

CDR3 length: 13
D gene: NA
J gene: TRBJ1-1
clone size: few
V gene: TRBV7-8
CDR3 protein: CASSLAETQEAFF
CDR3 DNA: TGTGCCAGCAGCTTAGCGGAGACCCAGGAAGCTTTCTTT

CDR3 length: 12
D gene: TRBD1
J gene: TRBJ2-4
clone size: few
V gene: TRBV7-9
CDR3 protein: CASSPTGYIQYF
CDR3 DNA: TGTGCCAGCAGCCCGACAGGGTACATTCAGTACTTC

CDR3 length: 15
D gene: NA
J gene: TRBJ1-1
clone size: few
V gene: TRBV18
CDR3 protein: CASSPPAQLNTEAFF
CDR3 DNA: TGTGCCAGCTCACCTCCGGCACAGCTGAACACTGAAGCTTTCTTT

CDR3 length: 15
D gene: TRBD2
J gene: TRBJ2-5
clone size: NA
V gene: TRBV9
CDR3 protein: CASSFSGGPGETQYF
CDR3 DNA: TGTGCCAGCAGCTTCAGCGGGGGGCCGGGCGAGACCCAGTACTTC

CDR3 length: 13
D gene: NA
J gene: TRBJ1-4
clone size: many
V gene: TRBV4-2
CDR3 protein: CASSPDTSEKLFF
CDR3 DNA: TGTGCCAGCAGCCCGGACACTTCTGAAAAACTGTTTTTT

CDR3 length: 14
D gene: NA
J gene: TRBJ2-5
clone size: many
V gene: TRBV7-2
CDR3 protein: CASSLGGGQETQYF
CDR3 DNA: TGTGCCAGCAGCTTGGGAGGGGGCCAAGAGACCCAGTACTTC

CDR3 length: 13
D gene: NA
J gene: TRBJ2-5
clone size: NA
V gene: TRBV27
CDR3 protein: CASSLNAEETQYF
CDR3 DNA: TGTGCCAGCAGTTTAAATGCGGAAGAGACCCAGTACTTC

CDR3 length: 15
D gene: NA
J gene: TRBJ1-5
clone size: few
V gene: TRBV7-2
CDR3 protein: CASSSRGATNQPQHF
CDR3 DNA: TGTGCCAGCAGCTCGCGAGGGGCGACAAATCAGCCCCAGCATTTT

CDR3 length: 15
D gene: NA
J gene: TRBJ2-3
clone size: many
V gene: TRBV5-1
CDR3 protein: CASSLDPGPEDTQYF
CDR3 DNA: TGCGCCAGCAGCTTGGATCCGGGGCCTGAAGATACGCAGTATTTT

CDR3 length: 14
D gene: TRBD1
J gene: TRBJ1-2
clone size: NA
V gene: TRBV7-2
CDR3 protein: CASSVLQGVYGYTF
CDR3 DNA: TGTGCCAGCAGTGTCCTACAGGGGGTCTATGGCTACACCTTC

CDR3 length: 16
D gene: NA
J gene: TRBJ2-1
clone size: few
V gene: TRBV6-5
CDR3 protein: CASSYSDRPSYNEQFF
CDR3 DNA: TGTGCCAGCAGTTACTCCGACAGGCCGTCCTACAATGAGCAGTTCTTC

CDR3 length: 12
D gene: NA
J gene: TRBJ1-1
clone size: many
V gene: TRBV25-1
CDR3 protein: CASSDLGTEAFF
CDR3 DNA: TGTGCCAGCAGTGATCTGGGCACTGAAGCTTTCTTT

CDR3 length: 16
D gene: TRBD1
J gene: TRBJ2-1
clone size: few
V gene: TRBV9
CDR3 protein: CASSAGQGALGHEQFF
CDR3 DNA: TGTGCCAGCAGCGCCGGACAGGGGGCCCTTGGGCATGAGCAGTTCTTC

CDR3 length: 15
D gene: NA
J gene: TRBJ2-7
clone size: few
V gene: TRBV5-5
CDR3 protein: CASSQKSSGNYEQYF
CDR3 DNA: TGTGCCAGCAGCCAGAAGAGTAGCGGAAACTACGAGCAGTACTTC

CDR3 length: 15
D gene: NA
J gene: TRBJ1-1
clone size: few
V gene: TRBV18
CDR3 protein: CASSPDSAKRTEAFF
CDR3 DNA: TGTGCCAGCTCACCAGATTCGGCCAAACGGACTGAAGCTTTCTTT

CDR3 length: 15
D gene: TRBD2
J gene: TRBJ2-3
clone size: few
V gene: TRBV4-2
CDR3 protein: CASSQDGGRADTQYF
CDR3 DNA: TGTGCCAGCAGCCAAGATGGGGGGAGGGCAGATACGCAGTATTTT

CDR3 length: 15
D gene: NA
J gene: TRBJ2-1
clone size: few
V gene: TRBV7-2
CDR3 protein: CASSFTGGLYNEQFF
CDR3 DNA: TGTGCCAGCAGCTTTACCGGGGGGCTCTACAATGAGCAGTTCTTC

CDR3 length: 15
D gene: NA
J gene: TRBJ1-6
clone size: NA
V gene: TRBV6-5
CDR3 protein: CASSYSRWADSPLHF
CDR3 DNA: TGTGCCAGCAGTTACTCGAGATGGGCAGATTCACCCCTCCACTTT

CDR3 length: 16
D gene: TRBD2
J gene: TRBJ2-3
clone size: NA
V gene: TRBV18
CDR3 protein: CASSPQSGGAPDTQYF
CDR3 DNA: TGTGCCAGCTCACCACAAAGCGGGGGGGCCCCAGATACGCAGTATTTT

CDR3 length: 16
D gene: TRBD1
J gene: TRBJ2-7
clone size: NA
V gene: TRBV6-1
CDR3 protein: CASSERYGTDPYEQYF
CDR3 DNA: TGTGCCAGCAGTGAAAGGTATGGGACAGATCCCTACGAGCAGTACTTC

CDR3 length: 14
D gene: TRBD1
J gene: TRBJ1-2
clone size: few
V gene: TRBV7-2
CDR3 protein: CASSLGTGAPGYTF
CDR3 DNA: TGTGCCAGCAGCTTAGGGACAGGGGCTCCTGGCTACACCTTC

CDR3 length: 14
D gene: NA
J gene: TRBJ1-2
clone size: few
V gene: TRBV12-3/TRBV12-4
CDR3 protein: CASSQYGVDYGYTF
CDR3 DNA: TGTGCCAGCAGTCAATACGGGGTGGACTATGGCTACACCTTC

CDR3 length: 18
D gene: TRBD2
J gene: TRBJ2-4
clone size: NA
V gene: TRBV10-2
CDR3 protein: CASLERLAGGQSKNIQYF
CDR3 DNA: TGCGCCAGTCTCGAGAGGCTAGCGGGGGGGCAGTCCAAAAACATTCAGTACTTC

CDR3 length: 14
D gene: NA
J gene: TRBJ1-2
clone size: few
V gene: TRBV20-1
CDR3 protein: CSAVGGAANYGYTF
CDR3 DNA: TGCAGTGCCGTTGGTGGGGCAGCTAACTATGGCTACACCTTC

CDR3 length: 17
D gene: NA
J gene: TRBJ1-5
clone size: NA
V gene: TRBV6-2/TRBV6-3
CDR3 protein: CASSYSRVKVGNQPQHF
CDR3 DNA: TGTGCCAGCAGTTACTCGAGGGTGAAGGTGGGCAATCAGCCCCAGCATTTT

CDR3 length: 13
D gene: NA
J gene: TRBJ1-1
clone size: many
V gene: TRBV3-1
CDR3 protein: CASSQGSGAEAFF
CDR3 DNA: TGTGCCAGCAGCCAAGGAAGCGGGGCTGAAGCTTTCTTT

CDR3 length: 13
D gene: NA
J gene: TRBJ2-2
clone size: few
V gene: TRBV6-5
CDR3 protein: CASCAQGSGELFF
CDR3 DNA: TGTGCCAGCTGCGCCCAGGGGTCCGGGGAGCTGTTTTTT

CDR3 length: 17
D gene: TRBD2
J gene: TRBJ2-5
clone size: few
V gene: TRBV4-3
CDR3 protein: CASSQQLAGAYQETQYF
CDR3 DNA: TGCGCCAGCAGCCAGCAACTAGCGGGGGCGTACCAAGAGACCCAGTACTTC

CDR3 length: 18
D gene: TRBD1
J gene: TRBJ1-1
clone size: few
V gene: TRBV5-1
CDR3 protein: CASSMGQGPGAGGTEAFF
CDR3 DNA: TGCGCCAGCAGTATGGGACAGGGGCCTGGGGCCGGGGGCACTGAAGCTTTCTTT

CDR3 length: 13
D gene: TRBD1
J gene: TRBJ1-1
clone size: NA
V gene: TRBV11-2
CDR3 protein: CASSPDRGRWAFF
CDR3 DNA: TGTGCCAGCAGCCCCGACAGGGGGCGATGGGCTTTCTTT